This TCR beta chain was captured by sequencing in a study of regulatory T cells in long-lasting Graves disease. Study-level findings and limits: Persistent disease preferred TRBV28, TRBJ1-2 and TRBJ2-5; new disease, TRBV20-1 and TRBJ2-1.

This clonotype has ten or more counts. Antigen unknown. Noted time point: newly diagnosed GD, antithyroid drugs for less than 3 months. Researchers made the TCR library from RNA that was extracted from PBMCs. Patients were enrolled at an endocrinology department in Xi'an, China. With 3 bases clipped from V and 4 bases from J, the junction kept 5 bases outside the gene matches. Germline CDR1 SEHNR, CDR2 FQNEAQ (reference sequence). The CDR3 is made up of 15 amino acids. Through Arm-PCR of CDR3 regions and iRepertoire HTBI primers, TCR beta libraries were built. TCRdb re-called the multiplex PCR reads with MiXCR, one entry per CDR3 protein. The profile covers about 440,000 distinct CDR3 sequences, with more than 13% appearing a single time and 15% to 20% taken by the ten largest. These same data were also listed under a study on T cells in Graves' hyperthyroidism and ophthalmopathy.

The V call is TRBV7-9, the J call TRBJ2-1; the match to TRBD2 covers 8 bases. The TCR comes from a woman in her thirties with Graves disease. The material sequenced was peripheral blood mononuclear cells (PBMCs), taken at new diagnosis, from a patient treated with antithyroid drugs. CDR3 DNA: TGTGCCAGCAGCTTTACTAGCGGAATTTACAATGAGCAGTTCTTC. Its protein product is CASSFTSGIYNEQFF.